This entry lists 8 T cell receptor beta chains sequenced from one sample in a study of cytomegalovirus exposure and HLA in healthy donors. Primers included in the PCR were 60 Vbeta and 13 Jbeta primers. Only in-frame clones appear in the TCRdb table, and some are missing; sequencing was by immunoSEQ multiplex PCR. The sample has 150,000 to 200,000 clones; 81% are singletons. The sequenced sample consisted of PBMCs. The receptors shown here come from a man aged 50 to 60 in good health and CMV-seropositive.

This clone has a handful of counts. This chain joins TRBV2 and TRBJ2-1, with 9 bases that match TRBD2. There are 14 residues in the CDR3. Germline CDR1 and CDR2: SNHLY and FYNNEI. The J segment lost 7 bases and the V segment lost 4 bases, leaving 5 bases of the junction unmatched. The CDR3 region has the DNA TGTGCCAGCAGTGCAGCGGGAGGAACAAATGAGCAGTTCTTC. This codes for CASSAAGGTNEQFF.

CDR3 bases: TGCGCCAGCAGCAAAAAACAGGGTAAGCAGCCCCAGCATTTT. Amino acid sequence: CASSKKQGKQPQHF. The chain employs TRBV4-3 and TRBJ1-5, with D possibly being TRBD1 (6 bases). CDR1 LGHNA and CDR2 YSLEER come from the germline V gene. The CDR3 loop spans 14 amino acids. V gave up 5 bases and J gave up 7 bases, with 15 bases separating them.

The CDR3 loop reads CASRYGTSGVPYEQYF. The CDR3 coding sequence is TGTGCCAGCAGATATGGGACTAGCGGGGTGCCTTACGAGCAGTACTTC. The chain employs TRBV28 and TRBJ2-7; 13 nucleotides match TRBD2. Germline-derived CDR1 and CDR2 are MDHEN and SYDVKM. This CDR3 has 16 amino acids. V shed 6 bases, J shed 4 bases, and the junction held 9 bases outside the gene matches.

In the case of this clone: The germline gene is not matched at one end of the junction; a read error may be the cause. The rearrangement uses TRBV5-8 and TRBJ2-5; possibly TRBD2 for D (6 bases). CDR1 and CDR2 (germline): SGHTS, YDEGEE. This CDR3 region has 15 residues. The DNA of the CDR3 is TGTGTCAGCAGCTCCCTCGCCGCGGGGAGAGAGACCCAGTACTTC. It translates to CVSSSLAAGRETQYF.

The chain recombines TRBV9 with TRBJ2-1; D remains ambiguous. Germline values: CDR1 SGDLS, CDR2 YYNGEE. This CDR3 comprises 16 residues. V was clipped by 4 bases and J by 3 bases, with 17 bases between them. The CDR3 region has the DNA TGTGCCAGCAGCCCACGAGAGGTTGGCTACTACAATGAGCAGTTCTTC. Its protein is CASSPREVGYYNEQFF.

V is TRBV7-2 and J is TRBJ2-7, with D hard to call. This CDR3 comprises 13 residues. The germline CDR1 and CDR2 sequences are SGHTA and FQGNSA. The V end lost 4 bases, the J end lost 0 bases, and 7 bases lay between the germline ends. CDR3 in amino acids: CASSSRSSYEQYF. In DNA, the CDR3 is TGTGCCAGCAGCTCCCGGAGCTCCTACGAGCAGTACTTC.

CDR3 region: CASSLRGLTGELFF. The DNA for the CDR3 is TGTGCCAGCAGCCTCAGGGGCCTCACCGGGGAGCTGTTTTTT. The chain has TRBV7-9 and TRBJ2-2; D possibly corresponds to TRBD1 (6 bases). The ends were cut back, 5 bases at V and 4 bases at J, with 11 bases in the middle. This CDR3 has 14 residues. CDR1 and CDR2 from the germline V gene are SEHNR and FQNEAQ (reference sequence).

This clone was picked up one time. The chain recombines TRBV11-2 with TRBJ2-3; 11 positions agree with TRBD2. The V segment lost 1 base and the J segment 0 bases; nucleotides outside the gene matches: 0. The germline V gene encodes CDR1 SGHAT and CDR2 FQNNGV. The CDR3 has 16 amino acids. CDR3 nucleotide sequence: TGTGCCAGCAGCTTAGGGACTAGCGGGAGCACAGATACGCAGTATTTT. This codes for CASSLGTSGSTDTQYF.